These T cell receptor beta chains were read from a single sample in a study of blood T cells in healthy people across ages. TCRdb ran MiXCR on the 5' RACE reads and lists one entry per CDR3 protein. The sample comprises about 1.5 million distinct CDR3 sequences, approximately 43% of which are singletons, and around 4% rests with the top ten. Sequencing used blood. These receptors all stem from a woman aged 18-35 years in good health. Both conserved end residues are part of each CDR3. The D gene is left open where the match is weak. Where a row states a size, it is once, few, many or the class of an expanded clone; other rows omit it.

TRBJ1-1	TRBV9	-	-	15	CASSVDPGAGTEAFF	TGTGCCAGCAGCGTAGACCCCGGGGCCGGCACTGAAGCTTTCTTT
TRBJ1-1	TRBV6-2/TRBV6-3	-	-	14	CASSYGRGGTEAFF	TGTGCCAGCAGTTACGGCAGGGGAGGGACTGAAGCTTTCTTT
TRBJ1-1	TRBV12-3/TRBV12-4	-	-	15	CASSAPEGLNTEAFF	TGTGCCAGCAGTGCCCCGGAGGGTTTGAACACTGAAGCTTTCTTT
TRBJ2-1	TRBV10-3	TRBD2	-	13	CAISERTSNEQFF	TGTGCCATCAGTGAAAGGACTAGCAATGAGCAGTTCTTC
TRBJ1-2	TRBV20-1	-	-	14	CSAIRARGIYGYTF	-
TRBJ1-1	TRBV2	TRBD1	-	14	CATGTGSPNTEAFF	TGTGCCACAGGGACAGGGAGTCCTAACACTGAAGCTTTCTTT
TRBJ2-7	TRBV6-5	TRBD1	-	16	CASRSLGTGGFYEQYF	TGTGCCAGCAGGAGTCTCGGGACAGGGGGTTTCTACGAGCAGTACTTC
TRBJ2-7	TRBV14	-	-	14	CASSPQGKIYEQYF	TGTGCCAGCAGTCCCCAGGGGAAGATCTACGAGCAGTACTTC
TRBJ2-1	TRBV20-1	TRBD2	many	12	CSAGLADNEQFF	TGCAGTGCTGGACTAGCGGACAATGAGCAGTTCTTC
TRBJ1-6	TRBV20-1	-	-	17	CSARDHQGVSYNSPLHF	TGCAGTGCTAGAGATCACCAGGGTGTCTCCTATAATTCACCCCTCCACTTT
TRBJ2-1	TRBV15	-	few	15	CATSRPGVSYNEQFF	TGTGCCACCAGCAGACCCGGGGTGAGCTACAATGAGCAGTTCTTC
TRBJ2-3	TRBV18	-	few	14	CASSPRGSGDTQYF	TGTGCCAGCTCACCAAGGGGTAGTGGCGATACGCAGTATTTT
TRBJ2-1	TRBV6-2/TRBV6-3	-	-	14	CASSYPGAYIEQFF	TGTGCCAGCAGTTACCCGGGTGCTTACATTGAGCAGTTCTTC
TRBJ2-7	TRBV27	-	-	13	CVSSYTVSYEQYF	TGTGTCAGCAGTTATACAGTCTCCTACGAGCAGTACTTC
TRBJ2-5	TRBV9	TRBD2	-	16	CASSVVSLAVQETQYF	TGTGCCAGCAGCGTGGTTTCTCTAGCGGTCCAAGAGACCCAGTACTTC
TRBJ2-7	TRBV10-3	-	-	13	CAISEDSGYEQYF	TGTGCCATCAGTGAAGACAGCGGCTACGAGCAGTACTTC
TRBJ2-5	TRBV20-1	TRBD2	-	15	CSARGAGGLGETQYF	TGCAGTGCTAGGGGAGCGGGAGGGCTGGGGGAGACCCAGTACTTC
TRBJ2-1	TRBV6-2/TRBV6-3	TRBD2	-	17	CVSSHTSGRISYNEQFF	TGTGTCAGCAGCCATACTAGCGGGAGGATCTCCTACAATGAGCAGTTCTTC
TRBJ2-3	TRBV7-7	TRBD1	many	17	CASSGGFGTADEDTQYF	TGTGCTAGCAGCGGAGGCTTCGGGACAGCGGACGAAGATACGCAGTATTTT
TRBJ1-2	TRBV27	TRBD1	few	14	CASSFRDRGYGYTF	TGTGCCAGCAGTTTCCGGGACAGGGGCTATGGCTACACCTTC
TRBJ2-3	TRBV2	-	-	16	CASSVHGASSTDTQYF	TGTGCCAGCAGTGTACACGGGGCGAGTAGCACAGATACGCAGTATTTT
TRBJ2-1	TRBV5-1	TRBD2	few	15	CASSSRLAVHNEQFF	TGCGCCAGCAGCTCCCGACTAGCGGTCCACAATGAGCAGTTCTTC
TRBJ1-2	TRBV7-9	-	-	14	CASSPPDSFNGYTF	TGTGCCAGCAGCCCACCGGACAGCTTCAATGGCTACACCTTC
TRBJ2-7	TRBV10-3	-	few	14	CAISGQILTYEQYF	TGTGCCATCAGTGGACAGATACTGACCTACGAGCAGTACTTC
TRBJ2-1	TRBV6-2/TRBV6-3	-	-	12	CASGAICNEQFF	TGTGCCAGCGGGGCTATTTGCAATGAGCAGTTCTTC
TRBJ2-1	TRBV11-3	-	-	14	CASSLRAPDNEQFF	TGTGCCAGCAGCTTAAGGGCGCCGGACAATGAGCAGTTCTTC
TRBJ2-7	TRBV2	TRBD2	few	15	CASRPMTGGSGEQYF	TGTGCCAGCAGGCCTATGACCGGGGGGTCAGGCGAGCAGTACTTC
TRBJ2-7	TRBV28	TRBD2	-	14	CASKGTSGTSEQYF	TGTGCCAGCAAGGGGACTAGCGGGACCTCCGAGCAGTACTTC
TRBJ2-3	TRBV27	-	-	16	CASSSEGGLSTDTQYF	TGTGCCAGCAGTTCGGAGGGAGGATTGAGCACAGATACGCAGTATTTT
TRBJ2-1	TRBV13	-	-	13	CASSRAPSNEQFF	TGTGCCAGCAGCCGAGCCCCATCTAATGAGCAGTTCTTC
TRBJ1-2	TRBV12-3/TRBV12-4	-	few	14	CASSGPRFNYGYTF	TGTGCCAGCAGTGGCCCCAGATTCAACTATGGCTACACCTTC
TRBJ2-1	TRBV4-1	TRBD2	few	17	CASSPTPTSGSYNEQFF	TGCGCCAGCAGCCCGACCCCCACTAGCGGGTCTTACAATGAGCAGTTCTTC
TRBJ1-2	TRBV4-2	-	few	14	CASSQDRGLGSYTF	TGTGCCAGCAGCCAAGATCGAGGGCTCGGGAGCTACACCTTC
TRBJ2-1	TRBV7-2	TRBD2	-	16	CASSFWLAGSYNEQFF	TGTGCCAGCAGCTTCTGGCTAGCGGGCTCCTACAATGAGCAGTTCTTC
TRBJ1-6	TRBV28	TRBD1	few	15	CASRGQGITSSPLHF	TGTGCCAGCAGGGGACAGGGGATAACCTCTTCACCCCTCCACTTT
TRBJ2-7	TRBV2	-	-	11	CASRGGSEQYF	TGTGCCAGCAGAGGCGGGTCAGAGCAGTACTTC
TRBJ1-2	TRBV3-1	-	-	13	CASTPGLNYGYTF	TGTGCCAGCACTCCGGGACTCAACTATGGCTACACCTTC
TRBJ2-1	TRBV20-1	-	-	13	CSARGINYNEQFF	TGCAGTGCTAGAGGGATTAACTACAATGAGCAGTTCTTC
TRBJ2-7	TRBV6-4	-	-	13	CASSRDTADEQYF	TGTGCCAGCAGCCGGGACACCGCCGATGAGCAGTACTTC
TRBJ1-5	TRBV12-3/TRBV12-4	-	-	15	CASSLRTELGEPQHF	TGTGCCAGCAGTTTACGAACTGAGCTCGGGGAGCCCCAGCATTTT
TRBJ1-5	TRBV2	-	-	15	CASSSFGTPNQPQHF	TGTGCCAGCAGTTCCTTCGGGACTCCCAATCAGCCCCAGCATTTT
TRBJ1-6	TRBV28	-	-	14	CASNRPGLNSPLHF	TGTGCCAGCAATCGCCCCGGACTTAATTCACCCCTCCACTTT
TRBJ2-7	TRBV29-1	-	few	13	CSVALALSYEQYF	TGCAGCGTTGCCCTAGCGCTCTCCTACGAGCAGTACTTC
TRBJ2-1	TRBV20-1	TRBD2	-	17	CSARDPKLAGLYNEQFF	TGCAGTGCTAGAGATCCGAAACTAGCGGGACTATACAATGAGCAGTTCTTC
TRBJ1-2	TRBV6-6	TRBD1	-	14	CASNLWTGDYGYTF	TGTGCCAGCAACCTCTGGACAGGGGACTATGGCTACACCTTC
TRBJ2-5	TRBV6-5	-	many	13	CASSFTGWETQYF	TGTGCCAGCAGTTTCACAGGGTGGGAGACCCAGTACTTC
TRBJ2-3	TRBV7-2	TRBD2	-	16	CASSRTWTSSTDTRYF	TGTGCCAGCAGCCGCACCTGGACTAGCAGCACAGATACACGGTATTTT
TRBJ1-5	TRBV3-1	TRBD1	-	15	CASSQADRGYQPQHF	TGTGCCAGCAGCCAAGCCGACAGGGGATATCAGCCCCAGCATTTT
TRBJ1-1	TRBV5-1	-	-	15	CASSPSLGENTEAFF	TGCGCCAGCAGCCCCTCACTGGGAGAGAACACTGAAGCTTTCTTT
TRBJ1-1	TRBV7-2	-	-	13	CASSLDRTAEAFF	TGTGCCAGCAGCTTAGACCGGACAGCGGAAGCTTTCTTT
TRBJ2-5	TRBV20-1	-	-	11	CSVWTEETQYF	TGCAGTGTTTGGACAGAAGAGACCCAGTACTTC
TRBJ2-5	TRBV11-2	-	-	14	CASRTGRDQETQYF	TGTGCCAGCAGGACAGGACGGGACCAAGAGACCCAGTACTTC
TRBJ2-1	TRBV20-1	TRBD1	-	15	CSAPRQGAAGNEQFF	TGCAGTGCTCCTCGACAGGGGGCCGCGGGGAATGAGCAGTTCTTC